This paragraph reports one T cell receptor beta chain. The clone's antigen remains unknown. No much larger clone exists at a distance of one base, and base qualities are not known. The entry originates in a study of shared clonotypes between healthy human individuals (dated by TCRdb to 2019 to 2021). About the full investigation: The cohort included a few men and a couple of women between 18 and 49 years of age. For each donor, three plates each were used for CD4 naive and CD4 memory, two plates were used for CD8 naive, and one plate was used for CD8 memory. The study deeply sequenced blood TCR repertoires of about 5 healthy adults to estimate repertoire size and the extent of clonotype sharing between individuals. Different laboratories and diverse techniques were used to prepare libraries and sequence TCR repertoires, to increase sequencing depth and limit assay-specific biases. Between about 0.9 and 9 billion PBMCs per donor were obtained by leukapheresis.

Donors were healthy HIV-negative adults with no recently reported acute infections or vaccinations. All donors were Caucasian adults living in Nashville, Tennessee, USA. CD4+ T cells were enriched by magnetic negative selection, after which naive cells were positively selected on CD45RA and the negative fraction was taken as the memory subset. Blood was obtained by leukapheresis, after which PBMCs were separated by Ficoll-Histopaque density gradient centrifugation and cryopreserved in liquid nitrogen vapor phase. Analytical flow cytometry was used to check the purity and quantity of every magnetically sorted T cell population. From each sorted fraction, genomic DNA was isolated and quantified by UV absorbance on a Nanodrop 2000c. Using the deep immunoSEQ assay, multiplex PCR amplified TCR CDR3 regions from genomic DNA. Extracted genomic DNA from each cell subset was spread evenly across all wells of several immunoSEQ 96-well plates, with each plate serving as a replicate. For sorted subsets, around 200 ng genomic DNA, equal to approximately 30,000 T cell genomes, was loaded into each replicate PCR. Purified libraries were quantified with a Qubit 3.0 fluorometer, sized on a Bioanalyzer 2100, and re-quantified with the KAPA Library Quantification kit. A separate single-read 150-cycle Illumina NextSeq 550 flow cell was used to sequence each immunoSEQ 96-well plate. As for the original processing: Because only junctional sequences without quality scores were contained in the immunoSEQ output, filtering matching that applied to full-length reads could not be performed. To assign V/J genes and CDR3, sequences were annotated using PyIR, a Python wrapper for IgBLAST v1.9, with IMGT germline references. Reads were removed for weak V/J assignments (E-value above 1e-6), missing CDR3, stop codons, out-of-frame junctions, or ambiguous translated residues. V3J clonotypes were defined as sequences sharing an identical inferred V gene, J gene, and CDR3 amino acid sequence. To compute the percentage overlap between repertoires, the number of shared unique clonotypes was divided by the size of the smaller repertoire. Richness of each repertoire was evaluated using RTK rarefaction, the Chao1 estimator, and Recon v2.1 estimates of unobserved clonotypes. OLGA was used to compute generation probabilities for all TCRbeta clonotypes that the gDNA method yielded from a handful of donors. The source is immuneACCESS, and TCRdb retained only in-frame sequences with V and J called. Part of the clones is not carried over; for the studies checked, unresolved V genes explain less than half of this, and the remainder is unexplained. V and J calls and clone size are copied from that table; D and trimming were computed from the DNA. Here the sample has approximately 1.5 million clones; approximately 98.5% occur a single time. The ten top clones hold 0.36% of the sample.

The germline V gene (reference sequence) gives CDR1 as MNHEY and CDR2 as SMNVEV. Here V drops 6 bases and J drops 4 bases, and the junction holds 15 bases not matched to any gene. From the cysteine through the phenylalanine, the CDR3 covers 17 amino acids. CDR3 DNA is the only sequence kept; it has 51 bases, read in frame from the first base. General findings and caveats noted by the study authors: When a few donors were compared, the shared fraction of clonotypes was approximately 5% for naive CD4, around 3.5% for naive CD8, 2.3% for memory CD4, and roughly 0.4% for memory CD8. Based on pairwise subsampling, the degree of clonotype sharing among donors was expected to be affected by sequencing depth. Naive subsets generally had larger estimated clonotype richness than memory subsets did. Compared with non-shared clonotypes, clonotypes shared by all four sorted-subset donors had higher generation probabilities. The genetic and exposure-history diversity represented was limited by the small number of donors. Only blood was sampled, and tissue TCR repertoires likely differ from those in blood. Rarefaction of sorted-subset datasets indicated incomplete sequencing despite the large sequencing depth.

The rearrangement joined TRBV27 to TRBJ2-5, with 9 junctional bases fitting TRBD2. The TCR was taken from a man aged 25-40 years in good health. Specimen: naive CD4+ T cells sorted from blood. What this sample's cell subset or site label stands for: CD45RA+ positively selected. The nucleotide sequence reads as follows: TGTGCCAGCAGCCATATTTTTTTAGCGGGAGAAGGAGAGACCCAGTACTTC. The encoded protein is CASSHIFLAGEGETQYF.